The 23 T cell receptor beta chains below come from one sample, sequenced in a study of blood T cells in healthy people across ages. Using a J-beta primer mix together with a sample-barcoded 5' primer, a second PCR was run for about 6 to 11 cycles. Each CDR3 protein gets one entry after TCRdb re-called the 5' RACE reads with MiXCR. The sample shows 1.5 million to 2 million distinct CDR3 sequences, under 30% of them seen only once. Sequencing was carried out using blood. Every receptor here comes from a woman aged 25 to 39 in good health.

This clonotype was found a few times. The chain joins TRBV4-1 to TRBJ2-3, with D possibly matching TRBD2 (6 bases). Germline lookup yields CDR1 MGHRA and CDR2 YSYEKL. The V end was cut by 0 bases, the J end by 6 bases, with 16 bases between. The CDR3 is 16 residues long. CDR3 protein: CASSQEVSRLGDTQYF. The DNA of the CDR3 is TGCGCCAGCAGCCAAGAAGTTAGCAGACTAGGGGATACGCAGTATTTT.

This chain uses TRBV10-3 with TRBJ1-1; no clear D. The CDR3 covers 11 residues. Germline CDR1 ENHRY, CDR2 SYGVKD. V dropped 6 bases and J dropped 5 bases, with 7 bases sitting between them. The CDR3 reads CAIRGVTEAFF. For the CDR3, the DNA is TGTGCCATCAGGGGAGTAACTGAAGCTTTCTTT.

Remarks on this clonotype: One base away lies a much larger clone, so this may be a sequencing read error. The V gene is TRBV29-1, the J gene TRBJ2-3; D is uncertain. This CDR3 has 14 residues. Germline V gene sequence: CDR1 SQVTM, CDR2 ANQGSEA. V gave up 2 bases and J gave up 5 bases, with 14 bases separating them. The CDR3 loop is CSVERAGAEDTQYF. The CDR3 region has the DNA TGCAGCGTTGAACGGGCAGGAGCAGAAGATACGCAGTATTTT.

The table lists this clonotype with many counts. The V call is TRBV5-6, the J call TRBJ1-5, with no clear D. Trimming left V 6 bases short and J 0 bases short, with 10 bases between. This CDR3 comprises 14 residues. CDR1 and CDR2 from the germline V gene are SGHDT and YYEEEE. CDR3 loop: CASTPGGSNQPQHF. For the CDR3, the DNA is TGTGCCAGCACTCCGGGTGGTAGCAATCAGCCCCAGCATTTT. Full variable domain (remainder filled in from reference TRBV5-6 and TRBJ1-5): DAGVTQSPTHLIKTRGQQVTLRCSPKSGHDTVSWYQQALGQGPQFIFQYYEEEERQRGNFPDRFSGHQFPNYSSELNVNALLLGDSALYLCASTPGGSNQPQHFGDGTRLSIL.

The rearrangement joins TRBV11-2 to TRBJ1-5, with 8 bases that match TRBD1. CDR3 length: 16 amino acids. Trimming took 5 bases from V and 4 from J; bases not matched to a gene: 10. Germline-derived CDR1 and CDR2 are SGHAT and FQNNGV. The CDR3 reads CASSTRTGGRNQPQHF. CDR3 coding DNA: TGTGCCAGCAGCACTAGAACAGGGGGACGAAATCAGCCCCAGCATTTT.

The chain has TRBV18 and TRBJ1-2; 7 positions agree with TRBD1. CDR1 and CDR2 from the germline V gene are KGHSH and LQKENI. This CDR3 is built from 15 residues. The V and J ends lost 6 bases and 4 bases, in that order; junction bases with no gene match: 11. The CDR3 loop is CASSPTPGQIYGYTF. The DNA for the CDR3 is TGTGCCAGCTCGCCTACACCGGGACAGATCTATGGCTACACCTTC.

Worth noting for this clonotype: One junction end disagrees with the germline gene, perhaps due to a read error. The chain joins TRBV13 to TRBJ2-7, with TRBD1 matching over 7 bases. The germline CDR1 and CDR2 sequences are PRHDT and FYEKMQ (reference sequence). The CDR3 is made up of 15 amino acids. CDR3 bases: TGTGTCAGCACCCTAGGAAGGGACAGAAGCTACGAGCAGTACTTC. Encoded protein: CVSTLGRDRSYEQYF.

In its sample, this clonotype was seen many times. The V gene is TRBV5-1, the J gene TRBJ2-1; the match to TRBD2 covers 9 bases. V lost 0 bases, J lost 1 base, and 2 bases stayed unmatched. The CDR3 covers 16 residues. Germline V gene sequence: CDR1 SGHRS, CDR2 YFSETQ. The DNA of the CDR3 is TGCGCCAGCAGCTTGGTTCTAGCGGGATCCTACAATGAGCAGTTCTTC. Protein: CASSLVLAGSYNEQFF.

V gene TRBV18 combines with J gene TRBJ2-7; a possible D gene is TRBD1 (6 bases). The germline gives CDR1 KGHSH, CDR2 LQKENI. V was cut by 2 bases and J by 5 bases, with 13 bases left in between. CDR3 size: 14 residues. This CDR3 is CASSPGGSENEQYF. In nucleotides, the CDR3 is TGTGCCAGCTCACCAGGGGGCTCGGAGAACGAGCAGTACTTC.

This clonotype has just a few counts. The chain has TRBV24-1 and TRBJ2-5, with TRBD1 matching 10 bases. The CDR3 is 13 amino acids. Germline V CDR1 and CDR2: KGHDR, SFDVKD. Unmatched junction bases numbered 4, after V lost 9 bases and J lost 4 bases. The DNA of the CDR3 is TGTGCCACCGGGACAGGGGTATCAGAGACCCAGTACTTC. Its translation is CATGTGVSETQYF.

This clonotype was detected a few times. J is TRBJ2-3 and V is TRBV12-3 or TRBV12-4; D not certain. The V end lost 6 bases, the J end lost 0 bases, and 16 bases lay between the germline ends. CDR3 length equals 16 residues. This CDR3 is CASSPRSGLSTDTQYF. The CDR3, as DNA: TGTGCCAGCAGCCCCCGGTCAGGCCTCAGCACAGATACGCAGTATTTT.

There are a few counts of this clonotype. The chain has TRBV7-6 and TRBJ2-1; D may correspond to TRBD1 or TRBD2 (5 bases each). In germline, CDR1 is SGHVS, CDR2 FNYEAQ. The CDR3 runs to 16 residues. The V gene lost 8 bases and the J gene lost 2 bases, with 19 bases spanning the gap. The CDR3 loop is CASSLVGTDTYNEQFF. The CDR3, as DNA: TGTGCCAGCTCCTTAGTGGGGACGGATACCTACAATGAGCAGTTCTTC.

This clonotype has only a few counts. This chain connects TRBV7-9 to TRBJ2-1; a possible D gene is TRBD2 (6 bases). Germline values: CDR1 SEHNR, CDR2 FQNEAQ (reference sequence). Trimming stripped 1 base from V and 8 bases from J, with 15 bases between. The CDR3 is 15 residues long. The CDR3 DNA is TGTGCCAGCAGCTTAGGTGGGAGATGGGACTATGAGCAGTTCTTC. It codes for CASSLGGRWDYEQFF.

Many counts were recorded for this clonotype. The chain recombines TRBV29-1 with TRBJ2-7; possible D gene TRBD2, 5 bases. V gave up 7 bases and J gave up 2 bases, with 15 bases separating them. The CDR3 loop spans 13 amino acids. The V gene's germline CDR1 is SQVTM and CDR2 ANQGSEA. CDR3: CSDRGINPYEQYF. The DNA of the CDR3 is TGCAGCGACAGAGGGATCAACCCCTACGAGCAGTACTTC.

This sequence joins TRBV5-5 and TRBJ2-1; 9 bases are a match to TRBD1. The J segment lost 5 bases and the V segment lost 5 bases, leaving 11 bases of the junction unmatched. Germline V lookup: CDR1 SGHKS, CDR2 YYEKEE (reference sequence). The CDR3 runs to 16 residues. CDR3 sequence reads: CASRRMGTGRNNEQFF. CDR3 nucleotides: TGTGCCAGCAGACGTATGGGGACAGGGAGGAACAATGAGCAGTTCTTC.

The V gene is TRBV12-3 or TRBV12-4, the J gene TRBJ2-1; 11 bases line up with TRBD2. The CDR3 covers 15 residues. With 1 base clipped from V and 12 bases from J, the junction kept 8 bases outside the gene matches. CDR3 sequence reads: CASSLGLAGGSGQFF. DNA for the CDR3: TGTGCCAGCAGTTTAGGGCTAGCGGGGGGATCAGGGCAGTTCTTC.

J is TRBJ2-7 and V is TRBV11-2; either TRBD1 or TRBD2 may fit D (5 bases each). CDR1 SGHAT and CDR2 FQNNGV come from the germline V gene. The CDR3 has 15 amino acids. Trimming removed 5 bases at V and 2 bases at J, with 16 bases between. Written as DNA, the CDR3 is TGTGCCAGCAGCGGTAAGACCGGGACCGCCTACGAGCAGTACTTC. Translating it yields CASSGKTGTAYEQYF.

The gene calls are TRBV6-5 and TRBJ2-5, with D possibly matching TRBD1 (5 bases). Trimming removed 4 bases at V and 5 bases at J, with 17 bases between. The CDR3 runs 15 residues. Germline CDR1 is MNHEY and CDR2 is SVGAGI. The CDR3 loop reads CASSWGPAPQETQYF. The DNA of the CDR3 is TGTGCCAGCAGTTGGGGCCCGGCCCCCCAGGAGACCCAGTACTTC.

For this clonotype: A much more abundant neighbour one base away suggests this may be a read error. V gene TRBV20-1 combines with J gene TRBJ2-5; TRBD1 matches 7 bases. The CDR3 runs 12 residues. The germline gives CDR1 DFQATT, CDR2 SNEGSKA (reference sequence). The CDR3 region has the DNA TGCAGGGTCACGACAGGGCGGGAGACCCAGTACTTC. It translates to CRVTTGRETQYF.

This rearrangement joins TRBV4-1 to TRBJ2-2; perhaps TRBD2 as D (5 bases). Germline CDR1 is MGHRA and CDR2 is YSYEKL. V gave up 4 bases and J gave up 5 bases, with 17 bases separating them. There are 16 residues in the CDR3. In DNA, the CDR3 is TGCGCCAGCAGCCGGACGGCTAGCTCGAGAACCGGGGAGCTGTTTTTT. Protein product: CASSRTASSRTGELFF.

This chain uses TRBV5-5 with TRBJ1-1, with TRBD1 identical over 10 bases. The CDR3 covers 19 residues. V lost 4 bases and J lost 4; bases outside the gene matches: 19. Germline V gene lookup returns CDR1 SGHKS and CDR2 YYEKEE (reference sequence). DNA of the CDR3: TGTGCCAGCAGCAGGGCCGCTTCCGGACAGGGGGTCGGAGGCACTGAAGCTTTCTTT. Translating gives CASSRAASGQGVGGTEAFF. Full variable domain (missing parts from reference TRBV5-5 and TRBJ1-1): DAGVTQSPTHLIKTRGQQVTLRCSPISGHKSVSWYQQVLGQGPQFIFQYYEKEERGRGNFPDRFSARQFPNYSSELNVNALLLGDSALYLCASSRAASGQGVGGTEAFFGQGTRLTVV.

The chain couples TRBV15 to TRBJ2-5, with TRBD1 identical over 7 bases. The CDR3 is made up of 15 amino acids. Germline V lookup: CDR1 LNHNV, CDR2 YYDKDF (reference sequence). The J segment lost 5 bases and the V segment lost 3 bases, leaving 9 bases of the junction unmatched. The CDR3 nucleotides are TGTGCCACCAGCAGTCTCCTAGGGGGCCAGGAGACCCAGTACTTC. Protein product: CATSSLLGGQETQYF. Filled out from reference TRBV15 and TRBJ2-5, the complete variable domain reads DAMVIQNPRYQVTQFGKPVTLSCSQTLNHNVMYWYQQKSSQAPKLLFHYYDKDFNNEADTPDNFQSRRPNTSFCFLDIRSPGLGDTAMYLCATSSLLGGQETQYFGPGTRLLVL.

This clonotype came up once. The junction departs from the called germline gene at one end, perhaps through a read error. This chain links TRBV7-2 with TRBJ2-4; 7 nucleotides agree with TRBD1. The CDR3 totals 13 residues. Germline CDR1 SGHTA, CDR2 FQGNSA. CDR3 residues: CASSSDRVAPTSF. The CDR3 DNA reads TGTGCCAGCAGCTCAGACAGGGTGGCGCCAACCAGCTTC.